A single sample is the source of the 17 T cell receptor beta chains below, sequenced in a study of CD8 T cells in ankylosing spondylitis. Study-level findings and limits: Roughly 8 highly homologous variants formed a TCR beta motif that appeared characteristic of ankylosing spondylitis blood.

Antigens for these TCRs are unknown. A single record per CDR3 protein comes from TCRdb applying MiXCR to the 5' RACE reads. The top ten clones hold 1% of a sample with about 440,000 distinct CDR3 sequences, under 20% of them seen once. Sequences were obtained from blood, either unsorted or a sorted T cell fraction (not recorded which). The receptors were gathered from a male donor with ankylosing spondylitis.

This clonotype has ten or more counts. The chain combines TRBV5-1 with TRBJ1-4; 8 nucleotides agree with TRBD1. The germline V gene has CDR1 SGHRS and CDR2 YFSETQ. This CDR3 has 13 residues. V trimming: 3 bases; J trimming: 8 bases; junction bases outside the gene matches: 3. The CDR3 sequence: CASSWGTGEKLFF. As DNA, the CDR3 is TGCGCCAGCAGCTGGGGGACAGGCGAAAAACTGTTTTTT.

This clonotype was counted between two and nine times. The chain recombines TRBV20-1 with TRBJ2-3; TRBD2 matches 7 bases. There are 15 residues in the CDR3. After removal of 0 bases from V and 3 bases from J, the junction contained 6 bases not matched to a gene. Germline CDR1 is DFQATT and CDR2 is SNEGSKA (reference sequence). The CDR3, as DNA: TGCAGTGCTAGAGATATGGGGGGAGGGACAGATACGCAGTATTTT. It translates to CSARDMGGGTDTQYF.

The chain recombines TRBV5-1 with TRBJ2-7; possibly TRBD1 for D (6 bases). Germline-derived CDR1 and CDR2 are SGHRS and YFSETQ. Between the trimmed V and J ends, which lost 4 bases and 0 bases, there was a span of 17 bases. The CDR3 loop spans 16 amino acids. The chain's CDR3 is CASSQGTTQSSYEQYF. CDR3 nucleotides: TGCGCCAGCAGCCAGGGGACAACCCAAAGCTCCTACGAGCAGTACTTC. The complete variable domain, with remaining parts taken from reference TRBV5-1 and TRBJ2-7, reads KAGVTQTPRYLIKTRGQQVTLSCSPISGHRSVSWYQQTPGQGLQFLFEYFSETQRNKGNFPGRFSGRQFSNSRSEMNVSTLELGDSALYLCASSQGTTQSSYEQYFGPGTRLTVT.

This clonotype was observed a few times. This chain uses TRBV2 with TRBJ1-1; TRBD1 might be the D (5 bases). The CDR3 totals 14 residues. The V end was cut by 7 bases, the J end by 0 bases, with 12 bases between. CDR1 and CDR2 (germline): SNHLY, FYNNEI. CDR3 in amino acids: CASNLGTVNTEAFF. CDR3 DNA: TGTGCCAGCAACCTAGGGACGGTGAACACTGAAGCTTTCTTT.

This clonotype was counted a few times. The genes are TRBV7-9 and TRBJ1-1, with D possibly matching TRBD1 (5 bases). Trimming shortened V by 5 bases and J by 4 bases, and 14 bases separated the two germline ends. This CDR3 spans 14 amino acids. The V gene's germline CDR1 is SEHNR and CDR2 FQNEAQ (reference sequence). CDR3 loop: CASSVDGGSTEAFF. CDR3 bases: TGTGCCAGCAGCGTAGATGGGGGTAGCACTGAAGCTTTCTTT.

In its sample, this clonotype was seen a few times. The CDR3 sequence is CASSPQGAGNQPQHF. The CDR3 DNA is TGTGCCAGCAGTCCCCAGGGGGCAGGCAATCAGCCCCAGCATTTT. V gene TRBV6-1 combines with J gene TRBJ1-5, with 8 bases fitting TRBD1. The junction had 5 bases not matched to a gene; V was cut back by 5 bases and J by 2 bases. The CDR3 extends over 15 amino acids. Per germline, CDR1 MNHNS and CDR2 SASEGT.

This clonotype was counted between two and nine times. The V gene is TRBV15, the J gene TRBJ2-7; D gene ambiguous. Per the germline V gene, CDR1 is LNHNV and CDR2 is YYDKDF (reference sequence). The CDR3 contains 11 residues. V lost 3 bases and J lost 0, with 0 bases in between. CDR3 DNA sequence: TGTGCCACCAGCAGCTCCTACGAGCAGTACTTC. Translating it yields CATSSSYEQYF.

This clonotype was seen only a few times. This chain joins TRBV5-1 and TRBJ1-3; D not certain. CDR3 length equals 13 residues. Germline V gene sequence: CDR1 SGHRS, CDR2 YFSETQ. V dropped 6 bases and J dropped 0 bases, with 7 bases sitting between them. CDR3 nucleotide sequence: TGCGCCAGCAAGGTGGCCTCTGGAAACACCATATATTTT. Its protein product is CASKVASGNTIYF.

The genes are TRBV12-3 or TRBV12-4 and TRBJ2-5; D tentatively fits TRBD1 or TRBD2 (5 bases each). V was clipped by 5 bases and J by 4 bases, with 17 bases between them. This CDR3 has 15 residues. CDR3 nucleotides: TGTGCCAGCAGTCACGGAGGAGCAGGGCTAGAGACCCAGTACTTC. Its protein product is CASSHGGAGLETQYF.

This clonotype came up a few times. This rearrangement joins TRBV9 to TRBJ2-6; the D gene could be TRBD1 or TRBD2 (5 bases each). Per the germline V gene, CDR1 is SGDLS and CDR2 is YYNGEE. This CDR3 region has 18 residues. V lost 4 bases to trimming and J lost 0 bases, with 17 bases between them. The CDR3 DNA reads TGTGCCAGCAGCCCCCCGGGGTGGGGCCACTCTGGGGCCAACGTCCTGACTTTC. Its translation: CASSPPGWGHSGANVLTF.

This chain uses TRBV3-1 with TRBJ2-2, with D perhaps TRBD2 (7 bases). The germline V gene has CDR1 LGHDT and CDR2 YNNKEL (reference sequence). The V gene lost 6 bases and the J gene lost 1 base, with 15 bases spanning the gap. This CDR3 has 16 amino acids. The CDR3 DNA is TGTGCCAGCAGAGAAGGGGGGGCCCGGAACACCGGGGAGCTGTTTTTT. Its translation: CASREGGARNTGELFF.

This clonotype occurred a few times. The chain is built from TRBV10-3 and TRBJ2-3; TRBD2 matches 7 bases. The CDR3 contains 14 residues. Germline trimming cut 3 bases from V and 6 bases from J; bases unmatched to any gene: 6. Germline CDR1 is ENHRY and CDR2 is SYGVKD. CDR3 sequence (DNA): TGTGCCATCAGTGACCATACCGGGGGGGATACGCAGTATTTT. This gives the protein CAISDHTGGDTQYF.

The J gene is TRBJ1-1, the V gene TRBV19; a possible D gene is TRBD1 (5 bases). Germline lookup yields CDR1 LNHDA and CDR2 SQIVND (reference sequence). The CDR3 is 15 amino acids. V gave up 2 bases and J gave up 9 bases, with 19 bases separating them. The CDR3 loop is CASSILSSQVGQAFF. As DNA, the CDR3 is TGTGCCAGTAGTATACTGTCGTCACAAGTGGGGCAAGCTTTCTTT.

This clonotype was seen a handful of times. This sequence joins TRBV9 and TRBJ1-1, with D unclear. The V end was cut by 0 bases, the J end by 1 base, with 7 bases between. The CDR3 is made up of 14 amino acids. Germline V gene data show CDR1 as SGDLS and CDR2 as YYNGEE. CDR3 protein: CASSVGWGNTEAFF. The CDR3 nucleotides are TGTGCCAGCAGCGTAGGGTGGGGGAACACTGAAGCTTTCTTT.

This clonotype was seen only a few times. The V call is TRBV20-1, the J call TRBJ1-5; D remains ambiguous. V gave up 1 base and J gave up 2 bases, with 12 bases separating them. The CDR3 length is 15 residues. Germline CDR1 DFQATT, CDR2 SNEGSKA (reference sequence). The chain's CDR3 is CSARVAPDGNQPQHF. The CDR3 bases are TGCAGTGCTAGAGTTGCCCCGGACGGCAATCAGCCCCAGCATTTT.

V usage is TRBV7-2 and J usage is TRBJ2-3; possibly TRBD2 for D (6 bases). Trimming removed 6 bases at V and 2 bases at J, with 12 bases between. This CDR3 has 14 amino acids. Per germline, CDR1 SGHTA and CDR2 FQGNSA. The CDR3 reads CASSVAVNTDTQYF. The CDR3 nucleotides are TGTGCCAGCAGTGTAGCGGTGAACACAGATACGCAGTATTTT. The full variable domain, rest sourced from reference TRBV7-2 and TRBJ2-3, is GAGVSQSPSNKVTEKGKDVELRCDPISGHTALYWYRQSLGQGLEFLIYFQGNSAPDKSGLPSDRFSAERTGGSVSTLTIQRTQQEDSAVYLCASSVAVNTDTQYFGPGTRLTVL.

This clonotype was counted many times. This chain connects TRBV2 to TRBJ2-3, with D unclear. The CDR3 spans 14 residues. V shed 7 bases and J shed 1 base, with 12 bases lying between them. The V gene's germline CDR1 is SNHLY and CDR2 FYNNEI. As DNA, the CDR3 is TGTGCCAGCACCGATGGATTTCGCACAGATACGCAGTATTTT. As protein: CASTDGFRTDTQYF.